Shown below are 11 T cell receptor beta chains from a single sample sequenced in a study of blood T cell repertoires in COVID-19. Method: immunoSEQ multiplex PCR; TCRdb's copy keeps in-frame clones and lacks some. This sample has roughly 150,000 clones; 80% occur once, and the top ten carry around 3.2%. The sample was PBMCs or T cells enriched from blood (not recorded which). The receptor source for this set is a woman in her sixties who had recovered from COVID-19.

The rearrangement uses TRBV10-1 and TRBJ1-2, with a tentative D call TRBD1 (5 bases). Trimming removed 2 bases at V and 6 bases at J, with 22 bases between. CDR1 WNHNN and CDR2 SYGVQD come from the germline V gene (reference sequence). The length of the CDR3 is 17 residues. CDR3 nucleotide sequence: TGCGCCAGCAGTGAGCAGCCCAACAGGCCTGTTTGGAATGGCTACACCTTC. Protein: CASSEQPNRPVWNGYTF.

The rearrangement joins TRBV5-1 to TRBJ2-7; 8 bases fit TRBD1. The germline gives CDR1 SGHRS, CDR2 YFSETQ. The CDR3 contains 13 residues. Trimming removed 7 bases from V and 2 bases from J; junction bases left unmatched: 5. CDR3: CASSVTGAYEQYF. The CDR3 bases are TGCGCCAGCTCCGTGACAGGGGCCTACGAGCAGTACTTC.

The rearrangement uses TRBV6-5 and TRBJ1-1; D ambiguous. Deletions cut 5 bases from V and 4 bases from J, with 11 bases between. The V gene's germline CDR1 is MNHEY and CDR2 SVGAGI. The CDR3 runs to 13 residues. The CDR3 is CASSPGASTEAFF. In DNA, the CDR3 is TGTGCCAGCAGTCCCGGTGCGAGCACTGAAGCTTTCTTT.

This sequence joins TRBV5-4 and TRBJ1-6, with D uncertain. CDR1 is SGHNT and CDR2 is YYREEE in the germline V gene (reference sequence). The CDR3 has 16 residues. V lost 4 bases and J lost 7, with 18 bases in between. CDR3 coding DNA: TGTGCCAGCAGCCCGGGAGGCAGGTTGCCAAATTCACCCCTCCACTTT. It specifies CASSPGGRLPNSPLHF.

The CDR3 here is CASSFRGNTEAFF. The CDR3 region has the DNA TGTGCCAGCAGCTTTAGGGGGAACACTGAAGCTTTCTTT. The gene calls are TRBV7-8 and TRBJ1-1; tentatively, D is TRBD1 (5 bases). V lost 3 bases and J lost 1, with 6 bases in between. CDR3 length: 13 residues. The V gene's germline CDR1 is SGHVS and CDR2 FQNEAQ.

The gene calls are TRBV28 and TRBJ1-1; 10 bases match TRBD1. J lost 0 bases, V lost 5 bases, and 3 bases had no gene match. The CDR3 has 15 residues. Germline assignment: CDR1 MDHEN and CDR2 SYDVKM. CDR3 amino acids: CASSGTGAMNTEAFF. The CDR3 DNA follows: TGTGCCAGCAGTGGGACAGGGGCCATGAACACTGAAGCTTTCTTT.

The J gene is TRBJ1-3, the V gene TRBV12-3 or TRBV12-4; D is unclear. This CDR3 comprises 12 residues. V shed 6 bases and J shed 2 bases, with 5 bases lying between them. The CDR3 region has the DNA TGTGCCAGCAGCAGGACTGGAAACACCATATATTTT. Translation gives CASSRTGNTIYF.

This clone has more than one count but fewer than ten. V gene TRBV2 combines with J gene TRBJ1-6; D not resolved. V was cut by 1 base and J by 10 bases, with 8 bases left in between. The length of the CDR3 is 13 residues. Germline lookup yields CDR1 SNHLY and CDR2 FYNNEI. The CDR3 loop reads CASSEVDGSPLHF. In nucleotides, the CDR3 is TGTGCCAGCAGTGAAGTCGACGGGTCACCCCTCCACTTT.

This clone was counted a few times. This rearrangement joins TRBV7-2 to TRBJ1-1; D call uncertain. Trimming took 5 bases from V and 0 from J, leaving 19 bases between them. Per germline, CDR1 SGHTA and CDR2 FQGNSA. The CDR3 runs to 17 residues. In nucleotides, the CDR3 is TGTGCCAGCAGCCCCGGAGGTACGTGGGGATTGAACACTGAAGCTTTCTTT. Its protein product is CASSPGGTWGLNTEAFF.

This chain links TRBV5-1 with TRBJ2-2; tentatively, D is TRBD2 (5 bases). The length of the CDR3 is 16 residues. Per germline, CDR1 SGHRS and CDR2 YFSETQ. V dropped 0 bases and J dropped 1 base, with 10 bases sitting between them. In DNA, the CDR3 is TGCGCCAGCAGCTTGGTTTTAGGGAGGAACACCGGGGAGCTGTTTTTT. Translating it yields CASSLVLGRNTGELFF.

This chain uses TRBV15 with TRBJ1-2; D is unclear. From germline, CDR1 is LNHNV and CDR2 YYDKDF (reference sequence). The CDR3 sequence is 14 residues long. Trimming removed 0 bases from V and 4 bases from J, with 9 bases in between. The CDR3: CATSRDQASYGYTF. CDR3 nucleotides: TGTGCCACCAGCAGAGATCAGGCCTCCTATGGCTACACCTTC.